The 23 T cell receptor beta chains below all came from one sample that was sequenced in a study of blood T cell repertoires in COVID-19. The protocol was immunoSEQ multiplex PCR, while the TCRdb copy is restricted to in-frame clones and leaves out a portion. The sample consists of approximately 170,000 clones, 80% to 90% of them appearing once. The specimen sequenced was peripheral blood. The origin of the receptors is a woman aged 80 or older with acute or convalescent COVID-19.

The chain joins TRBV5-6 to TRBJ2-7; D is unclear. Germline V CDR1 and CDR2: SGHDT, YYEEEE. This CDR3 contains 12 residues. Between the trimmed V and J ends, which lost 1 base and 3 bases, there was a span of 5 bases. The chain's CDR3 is CASSLSLYEQYF. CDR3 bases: TGTGCCAGCAGCTTGTCCCTCTACGAGCAGTACTTC.

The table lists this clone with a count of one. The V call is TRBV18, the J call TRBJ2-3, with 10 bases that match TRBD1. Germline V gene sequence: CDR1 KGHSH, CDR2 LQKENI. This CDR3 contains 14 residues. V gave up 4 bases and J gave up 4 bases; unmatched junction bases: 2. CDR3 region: CASSRGTGADTQYF. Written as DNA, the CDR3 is TGTGCCAGCTCACGCGGGACAGGGGCAGATACGCAGTATTTT.

Here the CDR3 DNA reads TGCAGCGTACGAGACAGGGATGATTCACCCCTCCACTTT. Translated: CSVRDRDDSPLHF. The chain combines TRBV29-1 with TRBJ1-6; TRBD1 matches 7 bases. The germline gives CDR1 SQVTM, CDR2 ANQGSEA. J gave up 8 bases and V 6 bases, and 7 bases lay outside the gene matches. The CDR3 sequence is 13 residues long.

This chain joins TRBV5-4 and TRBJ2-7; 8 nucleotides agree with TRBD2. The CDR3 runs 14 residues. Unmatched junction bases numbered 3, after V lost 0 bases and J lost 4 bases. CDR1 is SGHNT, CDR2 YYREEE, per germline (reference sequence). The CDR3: CASSLGRGVYEQYF. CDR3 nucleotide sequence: TGTGCCAGCAGCTTGGGGCGGGGGGTTTACGAGCAGTACTTC.

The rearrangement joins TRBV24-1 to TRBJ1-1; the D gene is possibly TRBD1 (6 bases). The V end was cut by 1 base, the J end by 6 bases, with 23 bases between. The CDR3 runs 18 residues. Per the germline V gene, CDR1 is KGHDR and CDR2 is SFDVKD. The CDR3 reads CATSDFSRGRGVGPEAFF. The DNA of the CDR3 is TGTGCCACCAGTGATTTCTCCCGTGGCAGGGGCGTAGGGCCTGAAGCTTTCTTT.

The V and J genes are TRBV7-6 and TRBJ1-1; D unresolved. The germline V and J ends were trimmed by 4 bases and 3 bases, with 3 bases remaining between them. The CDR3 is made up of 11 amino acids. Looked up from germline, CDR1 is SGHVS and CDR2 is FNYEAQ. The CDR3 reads CASSSYTEAFF. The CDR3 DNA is TGTGCCAGCAGCTCATACACTGAAGCTTTCTTT.

CDR3 loop: CATSLDSSGANVLTF. The CDR3 coding sequence is TGTGCCACCAGCTTGGACAGCTCTGGGGCCAACGTCCTGACTTTC. V gene TRBV15 combines with J gene TRBJ2-6; a weak D match, TRBD1 (6 bases). Germline CDR1 LNHNV, CDR2 YYDKDF (reference sequence). The CDR3 is 15 residues long. Trimming shortened V by 5 bases and J by 0 bases, and 8 bases separated the two germline ends.

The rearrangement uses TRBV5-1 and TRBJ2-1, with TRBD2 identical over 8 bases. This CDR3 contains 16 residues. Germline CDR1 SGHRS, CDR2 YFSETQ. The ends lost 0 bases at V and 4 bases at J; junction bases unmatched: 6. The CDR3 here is CASSLGSGGLYNEQFF. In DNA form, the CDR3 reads TGCGCCAGCAGCTTGGGGAGCGGGGGTCTATACAATGAGCAGTTCTTC.

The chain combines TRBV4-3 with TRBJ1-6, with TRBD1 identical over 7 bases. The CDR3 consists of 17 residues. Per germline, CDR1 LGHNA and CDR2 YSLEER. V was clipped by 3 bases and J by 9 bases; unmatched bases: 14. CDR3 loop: CASSHAELDRAASPLHF. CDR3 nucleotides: TGCGCCAGCAGCCACGCAGAACTAGACAGGGCGGCTTCACCCCTCCACTTT.

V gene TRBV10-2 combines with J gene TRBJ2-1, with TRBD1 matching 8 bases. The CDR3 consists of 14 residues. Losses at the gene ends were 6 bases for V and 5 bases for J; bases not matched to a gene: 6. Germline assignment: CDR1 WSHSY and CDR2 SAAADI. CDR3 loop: CASRSQGANNEQFF. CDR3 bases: TGCGCCAGCAGGTCCCAGGGGGCCAACAATGAGCAGTTCTTC.

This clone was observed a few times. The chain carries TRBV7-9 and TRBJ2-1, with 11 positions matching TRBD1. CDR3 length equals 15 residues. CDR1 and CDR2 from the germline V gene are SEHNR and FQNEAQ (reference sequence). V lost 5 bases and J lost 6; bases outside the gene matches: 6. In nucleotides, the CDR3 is TGTGCCAGCAGCCCCCCCGGGACAGGGGGCAATGAGCAGTTCTTC. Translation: CASSPPGTGGNEQFF.

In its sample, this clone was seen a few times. CDR3 nucleotide sequence: TGTGCCAGCAGTTTAAGGCAGGGCCGAGACACCATATATTTT. It yields the protein CASSLRQGRDTIYF. This rearrangement joins TRBV28 to TRBJ1-3; weak D call: TRBD1 (5 bases). The CDR3 loop spans 14 amino acids. Trimming cost V 2 bases and J 8 bases, with 13 bases left between them. The germline V gene has CDR1 MDHEN and CDR2 SYDVKM.

CDR3 coding DNA: TGTGCCAGCAGCTTAGGGACAGGGGTTGGCTACACCTTC. It yields the protein CASSLGTGVGYTF. The chain links TRBV11-2 to TRBJ1-2; 9 nucleotides match TRBD1. J gave up 7 bases and V 1 base, and 1 base lay outside the gene matches. Germline loops: CDR1 SGHAT, CDR2 FQNNGV. The CDR3 totals 13 residues. The full variable domain, rest sourced from reference TRBV11-2 and TRBJ1-2, is EAGVAQSPRYKIIEKRQSVAFWCNPISGHATLYWYQQILGQGPKLLIQFQNNGVVDDSQLPKDRFSAERLKGVDSTLKIQPAKLEDSAVYLCASSLGTGVGYTFGSGTRLTVV.

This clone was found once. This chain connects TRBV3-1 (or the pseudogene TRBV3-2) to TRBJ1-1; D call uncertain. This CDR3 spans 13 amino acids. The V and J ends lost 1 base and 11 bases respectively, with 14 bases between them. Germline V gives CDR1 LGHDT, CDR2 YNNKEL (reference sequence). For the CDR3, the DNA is TGTGCCAGCAGCCAAGCCCCAACACCCCAGGCTTTCTTT. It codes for CASSQAPTPQAFF.

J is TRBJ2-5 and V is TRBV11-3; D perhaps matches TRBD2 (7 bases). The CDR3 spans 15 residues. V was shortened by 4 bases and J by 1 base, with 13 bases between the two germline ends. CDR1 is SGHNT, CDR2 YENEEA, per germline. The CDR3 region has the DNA TGTGCCAGCAGCTCCCAGGCGGGGGCCCAAGAGACCCAGTACTTC. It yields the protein CASSSQAGAQETQYF.

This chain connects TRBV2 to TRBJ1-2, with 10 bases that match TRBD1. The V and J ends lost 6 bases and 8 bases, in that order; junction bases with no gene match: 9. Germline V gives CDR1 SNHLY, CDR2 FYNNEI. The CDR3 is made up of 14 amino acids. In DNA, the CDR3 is TGTGCCAGCAGCGAGGACAGGGGGACTATGGGCTACACCTTC. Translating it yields CASSEDRGTMGYTF. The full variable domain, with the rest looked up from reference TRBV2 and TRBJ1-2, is EPEVTQTPSHQVTQMGQEVILRCVPISNHLYFYWYRQILGQKVEFLVSFYNNEISEKSEIFDDQFSVERPDGSNFTLKIRSTKLEDSAMYFCASSEDRGTMGYTFGSGTRLTVV.

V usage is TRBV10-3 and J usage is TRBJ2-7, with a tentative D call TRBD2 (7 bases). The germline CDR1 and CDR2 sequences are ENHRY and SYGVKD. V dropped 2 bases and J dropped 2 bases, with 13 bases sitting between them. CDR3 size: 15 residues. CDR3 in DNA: TGTGCCATCAGTGAGGGGGGGGCGAGAACCTACGAGCAGTACTTC. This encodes CAISEGGARTYEQYF.

This CDR3 reads CASSSLRRGYEQYF. DNA for the CDR3: TGCGCCAGCAGCTCCCTAAGGCGGGGCTACGAGCAGTACTTC. The chain combines TRBV5-1 with TRBJ2-7; the D gene is possibly TRBD2 (6 bases). This CDR3 region has 14 residues. The ends were cut back, 3 bases at V and 3 bases at J, with 13 bases in the middle. Germline CDR1 reads SGHRS; CDR2 reads YFSETQ.

The CDR3 spells CASSEGTGGASSYEQYF. The CDR3 DNA reads as TGTGCCAGCAGTGAAGGAACTGGCGGGGCAAGCTCCTACGAGCAGTACTTC. The rearrangement links TRBV6-1 to TRBJ2-7, with a tentative D call TRBD2 (6 bases). The CDR3 runs 17 residues. Germline-derived CDR1 and CDR2 are MNHNS and SASEGT. Trimming shortened V by 1 base and J by 0 bases, and 16 bases separated the two germline ends.

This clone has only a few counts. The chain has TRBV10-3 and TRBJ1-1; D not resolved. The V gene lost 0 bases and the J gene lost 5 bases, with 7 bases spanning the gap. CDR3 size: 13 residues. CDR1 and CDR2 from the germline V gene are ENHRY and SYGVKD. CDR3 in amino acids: CAISESRVTEAFF. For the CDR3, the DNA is TGTGCCATCAGTGAGTCGCGGGTAACTGAAGCTTTCTTT.

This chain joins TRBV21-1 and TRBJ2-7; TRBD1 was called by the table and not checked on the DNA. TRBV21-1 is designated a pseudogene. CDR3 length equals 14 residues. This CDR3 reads CASNKSNRGYEQYF. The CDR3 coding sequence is TGTGCCAGCAACAAAAGCAACAGGGGCTACGAGCAGTACTTC.

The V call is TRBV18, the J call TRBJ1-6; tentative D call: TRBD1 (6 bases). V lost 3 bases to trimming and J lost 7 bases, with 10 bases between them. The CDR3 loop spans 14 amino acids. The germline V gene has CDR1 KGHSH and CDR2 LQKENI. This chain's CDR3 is CASSPGQQNSPLHF. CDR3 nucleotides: TGTGCCAGCTCACCCGGACAGCAGAATTCACCCCTCCACTTT.

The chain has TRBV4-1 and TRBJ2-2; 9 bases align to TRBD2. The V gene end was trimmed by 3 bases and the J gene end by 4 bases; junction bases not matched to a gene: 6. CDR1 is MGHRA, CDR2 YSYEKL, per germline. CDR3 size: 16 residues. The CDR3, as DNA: TGCGCCAGCAGCCAGCGGGAGGGCCCTGGCACCGGGGAGCTGTTTTTT. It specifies CASSQREGPGTGELFF.